Following are 21 T cell receptor beta chains from one sample sequenced in a study of cytomegalovirus exposure and HLA in healthy donors. PCR primers comprised 60 Vbeta and 13 Jbeta primers. The data were produced by immunoSEQ multiplex PCR, yet TCRdb's version contains in-frame clones alone and is incomplete. The sample includes around 120,000 clones, 15% of them seen just once. The source material was PBMCs. Every receptor here comes from a woman between 18 and 29 years old in good health and CMV-seronegative.

The genes are TRBV9 and TRBJ2-7; 7 bases map to TRBD2. The germline V gene has CDR1 SGDLS and CDR2 YYNGEE. The CDR3 sequence is 15 residues long. With V trimmed by 0 bases and J by 4 bases, 7 bases remained unmatched. The CDR3 is CASSVAASGLYEQYF. CDR3 nucleotide sequence: TGTGCCAGCAGCGTAGCGGCTAGCGGACTATACGAGCAGTACTTC.

The rearrangement links TRBV10-3 to TRBJ1-1; a possible D gene is TRBD1 (6 bases). Trimming pared 6 bases from V and 3 bases from J, leaving 14 bases between. The germline gives CDR1 ENHRY, CDR2 SYGVKD. This CDR3 has 14 residues. Written as DNA, the CDR3 is TGTGCCATCAGCCAGACAGGCCTAGACACTGAAGCTTTCTTT. Encoded protein: CAISQTGLDTEAFF.

The chain recombines TRBV11-3 with TRBJ2-3; D not resolved. The ends were cut back, 0 bases at V and 0 bases at J, with 7 bases in the middle. Germline lookup yields CDR1 SGHNT and CDR2 YENEEA. The CDR3 sequence is 15 residues long. The CDR3 reads CASSLDSSSTDTQYF. DNA of the CDR3: TGTGCCAGCAGCTTAGACTCTTCTAGCACAGATACGCAGTATTTT. The whole variable domain, filled in from reference TRBV11-3 and TRBJ2-3, reads EAGVVQSPRYKIIEKKQPVAFWCNPISGHNTLYWYLQNLGQGPELLIRYENEEAVDDSQLPKDRFSAERLKGVDSTLKIQPAELGDSAVYLCASSLDSSSTDTQYFGPGTRLTVL.

The chain links TRBV9 to TRBJ1-1, with D perhaps matching TRBD1 (6 bases). Germline CDR1 is SGDLS and CDR2 is YYNGEE. This CDR3 region has 14 residues. V lost 3 bases, J lost 4 bases, and 13 bases lay in between. CDR3: CASSGSGVSTEAFF. The CDR3 DNA follows: TGTGCCAGCAGCGGATCAGGGGTGAGCACTGAAGCTTTCTTT.

The table lists this clone with a few counts. The rearrangement links TRBV28 to TRBJ2-7, with D maybe TRBD2 (5 bases). CDR1 is MDHEN, CDR2 SYDVKM, per germline. Trimming cost V 6 bases and J 6 bases, with 21 bases left between them. The CDR3 length is 15 residues. CDR3 loop: CASSLGQEWGVEQYF. CDR3 sequence (DNA): TGTGCCAGCAGCCTCGGGCAGGAGTGGGGAGTCGAGCAGTACTTC.

The rearrangement uses TRBV11-2 and TRBJ2-2, with 7 bases identical to TRBD2. Germline CDR1 reads SGHAT; CDR2 reads FQNNGV. The ends lost 5 bases at V and 5 bases at J; junction bases unmatched: 5. This CDR3 comprises 14 residues. DNA for the CDR3: TGTGCCAGCAGCCGCGGGGGAGAGACCGGGGAGCTGTTTTTT. Protein sequence: CASSRGGETGELFF.

The sample holds many counts of this clone. The CDR3 region has the DNA TGTGCCAGCAGCTCACAGGGGTTCGCCGGGGAGCTGTTTTTT. This codes for CASSSQGFAGELFF. This chain links TRBV11-2 with TRBJ2-2; 7 nucleotides match TRBD1. The CDR3 totals 14 residues. CDR1 is SGHAT, CDR2 FQNNGV, per germline. V lost 4 bases to trimming and J lost 6 bases; unmatched junction nucleotides: 5.

A few counts support this clone. The chain couples TRBV7-9 to TRBJ1-1; no definite D call. V lost 3 bases and J 3 bases, leaving 17 bases between the germline ends. Germline V lookup: CDR1 SEHNR, CDR2 FQNEAQ (reference sequence). There are 16 residues in the CDR3. CDR3 sequence: CASSFPRGSIHTEAFF. The CDR3 DNA is TGTGCCAGCAGCTTCCCCCGGGGTTCGATCCACACTGAAGCTTTCTTT.

The V gene is TRBV7-2, the J gene TRBJ2-5; TRBD2 might be the D (6 bases). Gene TRBJ2-7 matches the end of the DNA better, so the J call may be wrong. Germline values: CDR1 SGHTA, CDR2 FQGNSA. The CDR3 is made up of 14 amino acids. The CDR3 bases are TGTGCCAGCAGCTTAGGCCGGGGGTCCTACGAGCAGTACTTC. This encodes CASSLGRGSYEQYF.

This clone was observed at least ten times. This sequence joins TRBV28 and TRBJ2-5, with TRBD2 matching 7 bases. The CDR3 loop spans 14 amino acids. Per germline, CDR1 MDHEN and CDR2 SYDVKM. The trim removed 6 bases at V and 5 bases at J, leaving 9 bases unmatched. This chain's CDR3 is CASSTRAGVETQYF. The CDR3 nucleotides read TGTGCCAGCAGCACCCGGGCGGGGGTCGAGACCCAGTACTTC.

V gene TRBV7-6 combines with J gene TRBJ2-3, with 8 bases matching TRBD2. Germline V gene lookup returns CDR1 SGHVS and CDR2 FNYEAQ. There are 16 residues in the CDR3. Unmatched junction bases numbered 4, after V lost 2 bases and J lost 0 bases. The CDR3 here is CASSLRTSSSTDTQYF. CDR3 bases: TGTGCCAGCAGCTTAAGGACTAGCTCTAGCACAGATACGCAGTATTTT.

This clone was seen a handful of times. The CDR3 bases are TGTGCCAGCAGTCAGCGCGACAGGGTTGGGGCCAACGTCCTGACTTTC. This encodes CASSQRDRVGANVLTF. V and J are TRBV28 and TRBJ2-6; 7 bases match TRBD1. The CDR3 totals 16 residues. CDR1 MDHEN and CDR2 SYDVKM come from the germline V gene. With V trimmed by 5 bases and J by 3 bases, 7 bases remained unmatched.

This clone showed up many times. V usage is TRBV4-2 and J usage is TRBJ1-6; D call uncertain. Germline CDR1 reads LGHNA; CDR2 reads YNFKEQ. This CDR3 is 16 amino acids long. V lost 1 base and J lost 2, with 9 bases in between. The CDR3 is CASSQAGSPYNSPLHF. As DNA, the CDR3 is TGTGCCAGCAGCCAAGCCGGGTCTCCCTATAATTCACCCCTCCACTTT.

This clone has more than one count but fewer than ten. The chain links TRBV6-5 to TRBJ1-2; the match to TRBD1 covers 7 bases. V gave up 0 bases and J gave up 6 bases; unmatched junction bases: 4. Germline-derived CDR1 and CDR2 are MNHEY and SVGAGI. The CDR3 sequence is 14 residues long. The CDR3 protein is CASSYSGGGDGYTF. The CDR3 DNA sequence: TGTGCCAGCAGTTACTCAGGAGGGGGCGATGGCTACACCTTC.

The chain is built from TRBV4-1 and TRBJ2-1, with TRBD1 matching 7 bases. V lost 8 bases and J lost 4; bases outside the gene matches: 11. There are 15 residues in the CDR3. Germline V gene sequence: CDR1 MGHRA, CDR2 YSYEKL. The CDR3 sequence is CASGSGDSQYNEQFF. CDR3 in DNA: TGCGCCAGCGGCTCTGGGGACAGTCAATACAATGAGCAGTTCTTC.

The chain links TRBV27 to TRBJ2-7; the match to TRBD1 covers 7 bases. Trimming cost V 6 bases and J 3 bases; bases outside gene matches: 5. This CDR3 region has 13 residues. Germline V gives CDR1 MNHEY, CDR2 SMNVEV (reference sequence). CDR3 DNA sequence: TGTGCCAGCAGCCCAGGGGGAATCTACGAGCAGTACTTC. It codes for CASSPGGIYEQYF.

In DNA form, the CDR3 reads TGTGCCAGCAGTGAATATATTTTTCCGGGAGTAGGGGCAGATACGCAGTATTTT. Translation gives CASSEYIFPGVGADTQYF. The rearrangement uses TRBV25-1 and TRBJ2-3, with D possibly being TRBD2 (6 bases). The ends were cut back, 0 bases at V and 4 bases at J, with 20 bases in the middle. Per the germline V gene, CDR1 is MGHDK and CDR2 is SYGVNS. The CDR3 is 18 residues long.

The chain couples TRBV4-3 to TRBJ1-2; D possibly corresponds to TRBD1 (5 bases). Per germline, CDR1 LGHNA and CDR2 YSLEER. V dropped 1 base and J dropped 7 bases, with 22 bases sitting between them. There are 17 residues in the CDR3. CDR3 DNA sequence: TGCGCCAGCAGCCAAGCAACTTTCCAGGGTATGAATAGTGGCTACACCTTC. Its protein product is CASSQATFQGMNSGYTF.

The table lists this clone with a few counts. The rearrangement links TRBV5-4 to TRBJ2-3; 7 positions match TRBD2. The germline V gene has CDR1 SGHNT and CDR2 YYREEE (reference sequence). The length of the CDR3 is 16 residues. The V segment lost 4 bases and the J segment 2 bases; nucleotides outside the gene matches: 10. CDR3 sequence: CASSTQAGYYTDTQYF. CDR3 sequence (DNA): TGTGCCAGCAGCACCCAAGCGGGGTATTACACAGATACGCAGTATTTT.

This clone was observed a handful of times. The chain is built from TRBV28 and TRBJ1-1; D perhaps matches TRBD1 (6 bases). This CDR3 region has 14 residues. V was shortened by 7 bases and J by 5 bases, with 17 bases between the two germline ends. Germline CDR1 and CDR2: MDHEN and SYDVKM. The CDR3 sequence: CASNGTPRGTEAFF. The DNA of the CDR3 is TGTGCCAGCAACGGGACACCGAGGGGTACTGAAGCTTTCTTT.

The genes are TRBV4-2 and TRBJ2-1; a possible D gene is TRBD2 (7 bases). Trimming took 8 bases from V and 7 from J, leaving 12 bases between them. CDR3 length: 12 amino acids. The V gene's germline CDR1 is LGHNA and CDR2 YNFKEQ. The CDR3 spells CASGGGQNEQFF. CDR3 DNA: TGTGCCAGCGGGGGGGGCCAGAATGAGCAGTTCTTC.